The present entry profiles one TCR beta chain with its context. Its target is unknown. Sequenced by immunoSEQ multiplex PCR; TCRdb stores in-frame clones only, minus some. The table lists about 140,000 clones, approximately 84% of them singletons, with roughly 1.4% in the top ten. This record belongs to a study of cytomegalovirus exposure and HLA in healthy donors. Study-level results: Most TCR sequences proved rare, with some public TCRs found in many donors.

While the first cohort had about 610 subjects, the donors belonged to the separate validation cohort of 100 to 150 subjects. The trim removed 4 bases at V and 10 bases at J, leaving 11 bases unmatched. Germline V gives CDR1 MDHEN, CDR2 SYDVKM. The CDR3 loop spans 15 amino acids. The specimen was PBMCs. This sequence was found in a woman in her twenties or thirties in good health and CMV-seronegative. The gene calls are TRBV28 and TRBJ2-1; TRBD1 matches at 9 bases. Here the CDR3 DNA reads TGTGCCAGCAGTTCACCGGGACAGGGTGTGTGGGAGCAGTTCTTC. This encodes CASSSPGQGVWEQFF.